This T cell receptor (beta chain) was captured in a study of T cells in narcolepsy. At the level of the study: Patients with NT1 or NT2 and healthy control donors were enrolled.

Comment on this clone: The antigen is unknown.

General study findings and limits: Autoreactive clonotypes reportedly recurred in blood of same and different patients, not controls. In some patient and control memory CD4+ samples, autoreactive clones were absent. Autoreactive HCRT-specific and TRIB2-specific clonotypes were marked in same-patient CSF-versus-blood CD4+ comparisons.

Repertoires were generated with immunoSEQ multiplex PCR, while TCRdb's copy carries only in-frame clones and drops some. The sample has fewer than 15,000 clones, less than 90% seen once. The CDR3 sequence is 14 residues long. CDR1 SGHVS and CDR2 FQNEAQ come from the germline V gene. Unmatched junction bases numbered 6, after V lost 5 bases and J lost 3 bases. What was sequenced was CD45RA- memory CD4+ T cells from PBMCs. V usage is TRBV7-8 and J usage is TRBJ1-1, with 7 bases lining up with TRBD1. The TCR sequence derives from a human donor with narcolepsy. The CDR3 sequence: CASSQQTGDTEAFF. For the CDR3, the DNA is TGTGCCAGCAGCCAACAAACAGGGGACACTGAAGCTTTCTTT.